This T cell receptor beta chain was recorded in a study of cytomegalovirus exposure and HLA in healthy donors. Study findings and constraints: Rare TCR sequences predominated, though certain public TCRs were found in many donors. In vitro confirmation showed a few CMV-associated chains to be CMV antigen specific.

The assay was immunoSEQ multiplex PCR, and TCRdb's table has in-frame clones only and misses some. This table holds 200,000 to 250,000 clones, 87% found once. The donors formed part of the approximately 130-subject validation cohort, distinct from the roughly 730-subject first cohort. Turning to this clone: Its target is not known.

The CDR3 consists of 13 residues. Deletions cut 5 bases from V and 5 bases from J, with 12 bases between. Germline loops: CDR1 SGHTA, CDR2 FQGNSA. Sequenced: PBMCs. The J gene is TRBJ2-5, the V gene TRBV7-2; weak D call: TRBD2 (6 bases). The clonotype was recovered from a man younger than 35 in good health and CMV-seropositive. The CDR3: CASSPWAGETQYF. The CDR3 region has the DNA TGTGCCAGCAGCCCCTGGGCGGGGGAGACCCAGTACTTC.